This T cell receptor (beta chain) is from a study of technical replicates of blood from a handful of donors. Method: immunoSEQ multiplex PCR; TCRdb's copy keeps in-frame clones and lacks some. The table includes tens of thousands of clones, 85% to 95% detected once. CDR1 is LGHNT, CDR2 FRNRAP, per germline. J lost 0 bases, V lost 1 base, and 0 bases had no gene match. The CDR3 is 16 amino acids. The rearrangement links TRBV12-5 to TRBJ2-3; 11 nucleotides agree with TRBD2. The sequenced sample consisted of T cells isolated from PBMCs. The TCR originated in a human donor in good health. The CDR3 region has the DNA TGTGCTAGTGGTTTGGGACTAGCGGGAAGCACAGATACGCAGTATTTT. It codes for CASGLGLAGSTDTQYF.